The present T cell receptor (beta chain) was sequenced within a study of blood T cell repertoires in COVID-19. In the study's own analysis: Scientists estimated how many nucleated cells there were by amplifying reference gene primers. TCRdb keeps only in-frame clones here, not all; method: immunoSEQ multiplex PCR. V and J calls and clone size are as listed in that table; D and trimming were resolved from the DNA. The sample records around 430,000 clones, approximately 88% being singletons. This clone has a single count. Sequencing was performed on peripheral blood. This TCR was recovered from a woman aged 45 to 65 with COVID-19, enrolled during active disease.

The CDR3 nucleotides read TGTGCCAGCAGCTTGGGGACAGGGTCCCGATACGAGCAGTACTTC. Protein sequence: CASSLGTGSRYEQYF. This chain uses TRBV5-6 with TRBJ2-7, with TRBD1 matching over 8 bases. V dropped 0 bases and J dropped 4; count of bases not matched to a gene: 6. The CDR3 covers 15 residues. CDR1 and CDR2 from the germline V gene are SGHDT and YYEEEE.